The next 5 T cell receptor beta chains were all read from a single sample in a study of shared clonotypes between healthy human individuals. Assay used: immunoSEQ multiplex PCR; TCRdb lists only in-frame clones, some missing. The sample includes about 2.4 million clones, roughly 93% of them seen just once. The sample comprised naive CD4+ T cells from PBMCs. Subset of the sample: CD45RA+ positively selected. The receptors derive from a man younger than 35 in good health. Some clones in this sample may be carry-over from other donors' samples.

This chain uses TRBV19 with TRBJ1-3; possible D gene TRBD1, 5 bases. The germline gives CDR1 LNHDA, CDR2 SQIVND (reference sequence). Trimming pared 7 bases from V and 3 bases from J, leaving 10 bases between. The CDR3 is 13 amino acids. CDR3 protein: CASKGGGGNTIYF. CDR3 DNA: TGTGCCAGTAAAGGCGGGGGTGGAAACACCATATATTTT.

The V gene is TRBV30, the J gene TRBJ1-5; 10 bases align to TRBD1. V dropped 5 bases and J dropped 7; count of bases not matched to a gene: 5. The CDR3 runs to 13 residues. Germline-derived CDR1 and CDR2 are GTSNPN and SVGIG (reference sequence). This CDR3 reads CAWQKDRGQPQHF. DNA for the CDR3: TGTGCCTGGCAGAAGGACAGGGGGCAGCCCCAGCATTTT.

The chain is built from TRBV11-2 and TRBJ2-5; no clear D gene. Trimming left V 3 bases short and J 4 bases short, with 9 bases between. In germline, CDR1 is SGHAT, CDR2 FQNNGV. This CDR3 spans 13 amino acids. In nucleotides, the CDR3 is TGTGCCAGCAGCTTCGGCCTGGTAGAGACCCAGTACTTC. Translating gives CASSFGLVETQYF.

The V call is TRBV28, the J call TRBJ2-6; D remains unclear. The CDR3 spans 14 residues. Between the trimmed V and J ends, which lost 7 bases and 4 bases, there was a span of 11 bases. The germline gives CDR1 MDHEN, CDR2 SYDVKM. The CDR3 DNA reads TGTGCCAGCACCCCTCTCATCGGGGCCAACGTCCTGACTTTC. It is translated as CASTPLIGANVLTF.

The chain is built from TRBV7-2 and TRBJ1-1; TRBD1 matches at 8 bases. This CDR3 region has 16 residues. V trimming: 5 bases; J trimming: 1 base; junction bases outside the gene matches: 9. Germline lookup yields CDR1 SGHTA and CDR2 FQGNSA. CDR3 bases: TGTGCCAGCAGCCCAGACAGGGGCCGGGGGAACACTGAAGCTTTCTTT. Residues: CASSPDRGRGNTEAFF.